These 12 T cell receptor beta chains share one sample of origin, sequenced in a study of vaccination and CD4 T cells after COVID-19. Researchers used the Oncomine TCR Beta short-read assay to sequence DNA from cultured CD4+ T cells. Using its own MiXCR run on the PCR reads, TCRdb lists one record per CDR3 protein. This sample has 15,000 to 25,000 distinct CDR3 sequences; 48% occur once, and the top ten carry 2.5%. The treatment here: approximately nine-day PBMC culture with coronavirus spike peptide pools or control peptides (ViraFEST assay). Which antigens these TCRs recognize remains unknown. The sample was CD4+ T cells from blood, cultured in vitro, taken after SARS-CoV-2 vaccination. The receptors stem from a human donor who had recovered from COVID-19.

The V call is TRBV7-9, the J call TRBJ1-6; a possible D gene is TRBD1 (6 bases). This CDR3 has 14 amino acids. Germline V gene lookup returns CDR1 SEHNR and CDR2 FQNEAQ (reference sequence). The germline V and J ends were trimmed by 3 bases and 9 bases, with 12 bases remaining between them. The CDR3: CASSFGQFGSPLHF. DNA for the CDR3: TGTGCCAGCAGCTTTGGACAGTTTGGTTCACCCCTCCACTTT. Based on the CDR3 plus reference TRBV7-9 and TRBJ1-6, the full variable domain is DTGVSQNPRHKITKRGQNVTFRCDPISEHNRLYWYRQTLGQGPEFLTYFQNEAQLEKSRLLSDRFSAERPKGSFSTLEIQRTEQGDSAMYLCASSFGQFGSPLHFGNGTRLTVT.

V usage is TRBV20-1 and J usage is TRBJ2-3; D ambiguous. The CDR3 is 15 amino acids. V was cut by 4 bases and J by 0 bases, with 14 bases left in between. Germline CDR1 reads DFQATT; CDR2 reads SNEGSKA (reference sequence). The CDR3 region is CSANLGRSSTDTQYF. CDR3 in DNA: TGCAGTGCTAATCTAGGAAGATCTAGCACAGATACGCAGTATTTT.

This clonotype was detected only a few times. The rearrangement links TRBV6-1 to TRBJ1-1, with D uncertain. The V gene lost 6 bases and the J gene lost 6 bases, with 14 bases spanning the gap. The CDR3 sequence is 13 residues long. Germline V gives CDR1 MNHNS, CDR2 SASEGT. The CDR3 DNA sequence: TGTGCCAGCAGCCGATGGACCGACTCTGAAGCTTTCTTT. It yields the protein CASSRWTDSEAFF.

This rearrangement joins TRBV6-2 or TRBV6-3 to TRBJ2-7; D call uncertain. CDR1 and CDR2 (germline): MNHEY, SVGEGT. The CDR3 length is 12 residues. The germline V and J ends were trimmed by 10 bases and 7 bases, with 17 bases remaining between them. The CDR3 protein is CATFESPTEQYF. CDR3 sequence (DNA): TGTGCCACCTTTGAGTCTCCTACGGAGCAGTACTTC.

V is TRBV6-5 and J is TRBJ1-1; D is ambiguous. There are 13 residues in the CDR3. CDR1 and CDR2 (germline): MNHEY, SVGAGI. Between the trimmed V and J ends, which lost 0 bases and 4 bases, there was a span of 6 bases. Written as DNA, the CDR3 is TGTGCCAGCAGTTACTCGAGGATCACTGAAGCTTTCTTT. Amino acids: CASSYSRITEAFF.

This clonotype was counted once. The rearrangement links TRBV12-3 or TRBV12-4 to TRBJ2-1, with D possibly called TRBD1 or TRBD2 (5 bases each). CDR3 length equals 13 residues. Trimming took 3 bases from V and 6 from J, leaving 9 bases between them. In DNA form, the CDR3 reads TGTGCCAGCAGTTTCCGGGACCCCAATGAGCAGTTCTTC. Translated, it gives CASSFRDPNEQFF.

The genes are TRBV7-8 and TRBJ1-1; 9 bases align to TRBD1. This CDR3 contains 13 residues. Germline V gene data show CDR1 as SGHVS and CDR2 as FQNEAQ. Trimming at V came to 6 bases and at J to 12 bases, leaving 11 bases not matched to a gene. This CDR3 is CASRDRGGSRTFF. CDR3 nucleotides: TGTGCCAGCAGAGACAGGGGGGGATCTCGGACTTTCTTT.

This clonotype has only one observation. This CDR3 reads CASSHGQGALYGYTF. CDR3 DNA: TGTGCCAGCAGCCACGGACAGGGGGCCTTATATGGCTACACCTTC. The chain employs TRBV14 and TRBJ1-2; 11 positions agree with TRBD1. V lost 3 bases and J lost 5; bases outside the gene matches: 5. The germline V gene encodes CDR1 SGHDN and CDR2 FVKESK. The CDR3 runs 15 residues.

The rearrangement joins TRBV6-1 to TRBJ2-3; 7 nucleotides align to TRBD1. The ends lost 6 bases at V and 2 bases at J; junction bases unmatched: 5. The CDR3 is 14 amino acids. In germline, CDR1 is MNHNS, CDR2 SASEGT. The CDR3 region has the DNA TGTGCCAGCAGCCAGGACAGGAACACAGATACGCAGTATTTT. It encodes CASSQDRNTDTQYF.

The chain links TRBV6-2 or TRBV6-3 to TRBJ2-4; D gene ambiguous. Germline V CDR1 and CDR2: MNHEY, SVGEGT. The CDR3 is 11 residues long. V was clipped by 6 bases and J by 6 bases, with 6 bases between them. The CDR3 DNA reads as TGTGCCAGCAGCAATGGAAACATTCAGTACTTC. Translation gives CASSNGNIQYF.

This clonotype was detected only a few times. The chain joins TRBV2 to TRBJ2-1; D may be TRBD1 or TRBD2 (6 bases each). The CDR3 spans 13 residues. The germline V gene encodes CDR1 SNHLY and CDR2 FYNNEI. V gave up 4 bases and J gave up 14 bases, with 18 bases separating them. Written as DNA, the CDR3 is TGTGCCAGCAGTGCGGGGGCCTGGGGTTTAGAGTTCTTC. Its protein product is CASSAGAWGLEFF.

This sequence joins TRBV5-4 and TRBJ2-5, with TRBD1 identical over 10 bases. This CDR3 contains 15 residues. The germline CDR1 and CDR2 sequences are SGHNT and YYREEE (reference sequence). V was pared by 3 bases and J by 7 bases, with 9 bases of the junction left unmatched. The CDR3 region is CASSSIETGGGTQYF. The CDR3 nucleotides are TGTGCCAGCAGCTCAATCGAGACAGGGGGCGGGACCCAGTACTTC.